Presented here are 28 T cell receptor beta chains from one specimen sequenced in a study of T cell responses to AZD1222 COVID-19 vaccine. Sequenced by immunoSEQ multiplex PCR; TCRdb stores in-frame clones only, minus some. The sample includes around 120,000 clones, 85% to 90% seen only once; the top ten take 3.5%. The starting material was peripheral blood, obtained 28 days after the second AZD1222 dose. The receptor set was obtained from an adult who received the AZD1222 COVID-19 vaccine.

There are a few counts of this clone. This chain joins TRBV25-1 and TRBJ1-4; TRBD1 matches 8 bases. V trimming: 5 bases; J trimming: 8 bases; junction bases outside the gene matches: 10. The CDR3 extends over 15 amino acids. Germline V gene lookup returns CDR1 MGHDK and CDR2 SYGVNS. The CDR3 sequence: CASSNSQGAFEKLFF. The CDR3 DNA follows: TGTGCCAGCAGTAATTCCCAGGGGGCGTTCGAAAAACTGTTTTTT.

The chain has TRBV6-5 and TRBJ2-1; a possible D gene is TRBD2 (5 bases). This CDR3 contains 16 residues. V lost 0 bases and J lost 4, with 13 bases in between. Per germline, CDR1 MNHEY and CDR2 SVGAGI. Written as DNA, the CDR3 is TGTGCCAGCAGTTACTCGAGGGCTACACTTTACAATGAGCAGTTCTTC. Residues: CASSYSRATLYNEQFF.

This chain uses TRBV2 with TRBJ2-2; D is unresolved. V was pared by 8 bases and J by 3 bases, with 4 bases between. The CDR3 runs 11 residues. Germline CDR1 is SNHLY and CDR2 is FYNNEI. The DNA for the CDR3 is TGTGCCAGCCGCTACACCGGGGAGCTGTTTTTT. This sequence encodes CASRYTGELFF.

The chain employs TRBV4-2 and TRBJ2-5, with D possibly TRBD1 on 6 matching bases. Trimming took off 1 base at V and 2 bases at J, with 11 bases between the two ends. This CDR3 is 15 amino acids long. Germline V gene data show CDR1 as LGHNA and CDR2 as YNFKEQ. In nucleotides, the CDR3 is TGTGCCAGCAGCCAAGGGGGGCAGAATCAAGAGACCCAGTACTTC. It yields the protein CASSQGGQNQETQYF.

This sequence joins TRBV18 and TRBJ1-1; TRBD1 is a possible D gene (6 bases). The germline V gene has CDR1 KGHSH and CDR2 LQKENI. V was clipped by 1 base and J by 1 base, with 10 bases between them. The CDR3 has 15 amino acids. This CDR3 is CASSPQGQGNTEAFF. CDR3 sequence (DNA): TGTGCCAGCTCACCACAGGGACAAGGGAACACTGAAGCTTTCTTT.

The V gene is TRBV10-3, the J gene TRBJ2-2, with D tentatively TRBD2 (5 bases). Germline V lookup: CDR1 ENHRY, CDR2 SYGVKD. V dropped 4 bases and J dropped 1 base, with 13 bases sitting between them. The CDR3 runs to 16 residues. The CDR3 bases are TGTGCCATCAGTGGAGGGCAGGAAGGGAACACCGGGGAGCTGTTTTTT. Amino acid sequence: CAISGGQEGNTGELFF.

The chain carries TRBV6-5 and TRBJ2-2, with 7 bases aligning to TRBD1. This CDR3 comprises 14 residues. Germline V CDR1 and CDR2: MNHEY, SVGAGI. V shed 0 bases, J shed 11 bases, and the junction held 6 bases outside the gene matches. Written as DNA, the CDR3 is TGTGCCAGCAGTTACTCGAGGGGGCTCGGAGAGCTGTTTTTT. Translating gives CASSYSRGLGELFF.

The chain links TRBV2 to TRBJ2-3, with D possibly being TRBD1 (6 bases). Per germline, CDR1 SNHLY and CDR2 FYNNEI. Trimming stripped 6 bases from V and 3 bases from J, with 19 bases between. This CDR3 has 16 amino acids. The CDR3 loop reads CASRRAPGEWTDTQYF. CDR3 DNA sequence: TGTGCCAGCAGGAGGGCCCCAGGGGAGTGGACAGATACGCAGTATTTT.

The V and J genes are TRBV3-1 (or the pseudogene TRBV3-2) and TRBJ1-5, with D perhaps TRBD1 (6 bases). CDR3 size: 16 residues. V shed 4 bases and J shed 0 bases, with 13 bases lying between them. CDR1 and CDR2 (germline): LGHDT, YNNKEL (reference sequence). The DNA of the CDR3 is TGTGCCAGCAGCCCGGGGACACTCTATAGCAATCAGCCCCAGCATTTT. This sequence encodes CASSPGTLYSNQPQHF.

J is TRBJ2-7 and V is TRBV28; 10 bases align to TRBD1. This CDR3 contains 14 residues. With V trimmed by 8 bases and J by 4 bases, 8 bases remained unmatched. CDR1 is MDHEN and CDR2 is SYDVKM in the germline V gene. Written as DNA, the CDR3 is TGTGCCAGCGCGACCGGGACAGGGGTTTACGAGCAGTACTTC. It codes for CASATGTGVYEQYF.

The gene calls are TRBV7-2 and TRBJ2-7; D not certain. The germline V gene encodes CDR1 SGHTA and CDR2 FQGNSA. Trimming pared 5 bases from V and 7 bases from J, leaving 9 bases between. This CDR3 is 11 amino acids long. CDR3 protein: CASSLSGEQYF. In DNA, the CDR3 is TGTGCCAGCAGCCTGTCCGGGGAGCAGTACTTC.

This chain connects TRBV29-1 to TRBJ2-7, with D hard to call. V lost 4 bases and J 3 bases, leaving 13 bases between the germline ends. The CDR3 runs to 13 residues. The germline CDR1 and CDR2 sequences are SQVTM and ANQGSEA. CDR3 coding DNA: TGCAGCGTTGTCGTAGGGTCCCGCTACGAGCAGTACTTC. Translation: CSVVVGSRYEQYF.

V and J are TRBV6-2 or TRBV6-3 and TRBJ2-1, with D maybe TRBD1 (6 bases). Germline V lookup: CDR1 MNHEY, CDR2 SVGEGT. Trimming took 6 bases from V and 2 from J, leaving 14 bases between them. This CDR3 region has 15 residues. The CDR3 here is CASSSGQRTYNEQFF. The CDR3 DNA reads as TGTGCCAGCAGCTCCGGACAGAGAACCTACAATGAGCAGTTCTTC.

The rearrangement uses TRBV7-9 and TRBJ1-5; no firm D call. The V end lost 5 bases, the J end lost 2 bases, and 4 bases lay between the germline ends. The CDR3 is 12 residues long. Germline loops: CDR1 SEHNR, CDR2 FQNEAQ (reference sequence). As DNA, the CDR3 is TGTGCCAGCAGCCCCGGCAATCAGCCCCAGCATTTT. It translates to CASSPGNQPQHF.

J is TRBJ2-6 and V is TRBV27; no definite D call. Trimming pared 4 bases from V and 0 bases from J, leaving 10 bases between. The CDR3 extends over 16 amino acids. The germline CDR1 and CDR2 sequences are MNHEY and SMNVEV (reference sequence). Here the CDR3 reads CASSWGFNSGANVLTF. CDR3 coding DNA: TGTGCCAGCAGTTGGGGTTTTAACTCTGGGGCCAACGTCCTGACTTTC.

The chain carries TRBV19 and TRBJ2-1; 12 positions match TRBD2. CDR1 is LNHDA, CDR2 SQIVND, per germline (reference sequence). This CDR3 comprises 14 residues. With 7 bases clipped from V and 10 bases from J, the junction kept 8 bases outside the gene matches. The CDR3 is CASTLAGGGREQFF. The DNA for the CDR3 is TGTGCCAGTACGCTAGCGGGAGGGGGCAGGGAGCAGTTCTTC.

The rearrangement joins TRBV6-5 to TRBJ1-2; tentatively, D is TRBD1 (5 bases). CDR1 is MNHEY and CDR2 is SVGAGI in the germline V gene. The CDR3 length is 15 residues. V lost 2 bases and J lost 5, with 15 bases in between. The CDR3 DNA reads as TGTGCCAGCAGTTACATAGGTGGGGCGGATTATGGCTACACCTTC. Its translation: CASSYIGGADYGYTF.

The chain is built from TRBV10-2 and TRBJ1-5; D not certain. CDR3 length: 16 residues. With 3 bases removed from V and 0 bases from J, the gap between germline ends came to 12 bases. CDR1 is WSHSY, CDR2 SAAADI, per germline. CDR3 coding DNA: TGCGCCAGCAGTGATCGGGCCGGCGGTAGCAATCAGCCCCAGCATTTT. It translates to CASSDRAGGSNQPQHF.

The J gene is TRBJ1-5, the V gene TRBV30, with D possibly matching TRBD1 (6 bases). Trimming removed 1 base from V and 6 bases from J, with 16 bases in between. The CDR3 consists of 15 residues. CDR1 and CDR2 (germline): GTSNPN, SVGIG (reference sequence). The CDR3 sequence: CAWSGQVHGGQPQHF. The CDR3 nucleotides are TGTGCCTGGAGTGGACAGGTTCATGGGGGTCAGCCCCAGCATTTT.

V and J are TRBV11-2 and TRBJ2-1, with 10 bases lining up with TRBD2. Trimming cost V 3 bases and J 5 bases; bases outside gene matches: 4. CDR3 length: 15 amino acids. Germline V CDR1 and CDR2: SGHAT, FQNNGV. CDR3 in DNA: TGTGCCAGCAGCTTGAGCGGGGGGGTGAACAATGAGCAGTTCTTC. Its protein is CASSLSGGVNNEQFF.

This clone has just a few counts. The chain links TRBV10-3 to TRBJ2-7, with unresolved D. The V gene lost 2 bases and the J gene lost 4 bases, with 9 bases spanning the gap. The CDR3 is made up of 13 amino acids. Germline CDR1 ENHRY, CDR2 SYGVKD. The CDR3 here is CAISEPQWYEQYF. CDR3 sequence (DNA): TGTGCCATCAGTGAGCCCCAGTGGTACGAGCAGTACTTC.

The V gene is TRBV9, the J gene TRBJ1-1; no clear D gene. V dropped 0 bases and J dropped 6 bases, with 6 bases sitting between them. The CDR3 extends over 12 amino acids. Germline CDR1 SGDLS, CDR2 YYNGEE. The CDR3 DNA reads as TGTGCCAGCAGCGTAGGGGGTCCTGAAGCTTTCTTT. It specifies CASSVGGPEAFF.

V and J are TRBV6-5 and TRBJ2-5, with 7 nucleotides matching TRBD2. The CDR3 is 13 residues long. V lost 6 bases and J lost 2; bases outside the gene matches: 3. CDR1 MNHEY and CDR2 SVGAGI come from the germline V gene. CDR3 region: CASSGDYQETQYF. CDR3 DNA sequence: TGTGCCAGCAGCGGGGACTATCAAGAGACCCAGTACTTC.

The rearrangement joins TRBV4-2 to TRBJ2-6; no firm D call. The ends were cut back, 0 bases at V and 0 bases at J, with 9 bases in the middle. The germline CDR1 and CDR2 sequences are LGHNA and YNFKEQ. There are 17 residues in the CDR3. CDR3 sequence: CASSQDQANSGANVLTF. The CDR3 nucleotides are TGTGCCAGCAGCCAAGATCAGGCCAACTCTGGGGCCAACGTCCTGACTTTC.

The chain links TRBV19 to TRBJ2-1; TRBD1 agrees at 8 bases. The V gene's germline CDR1 is LNHDA and CDR2 SQIVND (reference sequence). V trimming: 4 bases; J trimming: 2 bases; junction bases outside the gene matches: 4. The CDR3 has 15 residues. The CDR3 DNA reads TGTGCCAGTAGTAGAGGACAGGGAACCTACAATGAGCAGTTCTTC. Its protein product is CASSRGQGTYNEQFF.

J is TRBJ2-1 and V is TRBV6-6; D remains ambiguous. V was shortened by 3 bases and J by 3 bases, with 9 bases between the two germline ends. Germline V gene sequence: CDR1 MNHNY, CDR2 SVGAGI (reference sequence). This CDR3 contains 14 residues. The CDR3 bases are TGTGCCAGCAGTTATAGGCAGAGCTACAATGAGCAGTTCTTC. This encodes CASSYRQSYNEQFF.

This rearrangement joins TRBV5-4 to TRBJ2-7, with TRBD2 matching 11 bases. Germline values: CDR1 SGHNT, CDR2 YYREEE (reference sequence). The CDR3 is made up of 13 amino acids. Trimming removed 4 bases from V and 5 bases from J; junction bases left unmatched: 2. The CDR3 sequence is CASSAGLADEQYF. The DNA for the CDR3 is TGTGCCAGCAGCGCGGGACTAGCGGACGAGCAGTACTTC.

The chain carries TRBV5-1 and TRBJ1-4, with 7 positions matching TRBD1. After removal of 6 bases from V and 5 bases from J, the junction contained 10 bases not matched to a gene. The CDR3 is 15 amino acids. Germline lookup yields CDR1 SGHRS and CDR2 YFSETQ. The CDR3: CASTWRDSGNEKLFF. DNA for the CDR3: TGCGCCAGCACCTGGCGGGACAGCGGAAATGAAAAACTGTTTTTT.